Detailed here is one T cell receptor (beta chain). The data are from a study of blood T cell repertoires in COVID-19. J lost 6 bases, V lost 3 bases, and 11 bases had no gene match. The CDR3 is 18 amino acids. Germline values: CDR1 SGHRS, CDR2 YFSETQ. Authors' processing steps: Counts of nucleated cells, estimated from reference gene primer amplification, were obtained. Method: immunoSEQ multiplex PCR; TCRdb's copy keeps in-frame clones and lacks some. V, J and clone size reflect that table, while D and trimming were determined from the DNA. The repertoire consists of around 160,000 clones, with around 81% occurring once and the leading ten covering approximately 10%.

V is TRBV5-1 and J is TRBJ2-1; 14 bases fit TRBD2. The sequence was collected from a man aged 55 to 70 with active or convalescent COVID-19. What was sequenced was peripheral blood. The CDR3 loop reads CASSYGLAGGRASNEQFF. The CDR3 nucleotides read TGCGCCAGCAGCTACGGACTAGCGGGGGGCCGCGCCTCCAATGAGCAGTTCTTC.